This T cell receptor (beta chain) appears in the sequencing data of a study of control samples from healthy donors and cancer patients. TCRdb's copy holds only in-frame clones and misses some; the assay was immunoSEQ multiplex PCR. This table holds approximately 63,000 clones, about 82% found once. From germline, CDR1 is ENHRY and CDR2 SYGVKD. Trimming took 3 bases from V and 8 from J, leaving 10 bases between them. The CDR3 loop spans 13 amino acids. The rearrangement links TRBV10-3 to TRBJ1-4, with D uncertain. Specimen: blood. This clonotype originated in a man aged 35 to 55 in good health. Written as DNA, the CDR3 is TGTGCCATCAGTGACCAAAAGCGGGAAAAACTGTTTTTT. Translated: CAISDQKREKLFF.